The 13 T cell receptor beta chains given below trace back to one sample, sequenced in a study of CXCR3-negative and CXCR3-positive naive CD8 T cells. General observations from the study: Against CXCR3-negative naive cells, CXCR3-positive naive cells showed more hydrophobic TRB CDR3s.

For these TCRs, the target antigens are not known. All TRB cDNA libraries came from 5' RACE performed with UMI labels. No DNA is given; TCRdb re-called the 5' RACE reads and lists each CDR3 protein once. The table for this sample gives around 150,000 distinct CDR3 sequences. Sequencing was carried out using naive CXCR3+ CD8+ T cells from blood. Indicated subset: CD45RO-CCR7+CD27+CD95- naive CD8+ T cells expressing CXCR3 (TNR3+). The receptors here all came from a human donor in good health. Some clones in this sample may be carry-over from other donors' samples.

The J gene is TRBJ2-7, the V gene TRBV4-1; TCRdb returns TRBD2, unconfirmable since there is no DNA. The CDR3 runs to 14 residues. CDR1 and CDR2 (germline): MGHRA, YSYEKL. This CDR3 reads CASSQGLAGGEQYF.

V gene TRBV4-3 combines with J gene TRBJ2-1; there is no DNA to check the TCRdb D call of TRBD2. This CDR3 is built from 17 residues. Germline values: CDR1 LGHNA, CDR2 YSLEER. The CDR3 sequence: CASSQDRSGGVFYEQFF.

This chain joins TRBV5-6 and TRBJ2-3. Germline assignment: CDR1 SGHDT and CDR2 YYEEEE. This CDR3 spans 15 amino acids. CDR3 region: CASSLQRPSTDTQYF.

The J gene is TRBJ2-7, the V gene TRBV7-9; TCRdb outputs TRBD1, but without DNA this stays unchecked. CDR1 is SEHNR, CDR2 FQNEAQ, per germline (reference sequence). The CDR3 runs to 16 residues. The CDR3 loop is CASSFRGSLRSYEQYF.

The chain joins TRBV27 to TRBJ2-7; checking the TCRdb D call of TRBD1 is not possible without DNA. The germline CDR1 and CDR2 sequences are MNHEY and SMNVEV (reference sequence). The CDR3 spans 14 residues. The CDR3 loop is CASGGDIGWREQYF.

The rearrangement uses TRBV15 and TRBJ2-7; with no DNA, the TCRdb D assignment of TRBD2 cannot be verified. CDR1 LNHNV and CDR2 YYDKDF come from the germline V gene (reference sequence). The CDR3 covers 15 residues. The CDR3 is CATSRDSGSLYEQYF.

The genes are TRBV19 and TRBJ2-1; the D call from TCRdb, TRBD2, cannot be confirmed without DNA. Germline CDR1 reads LNHDA; CDR2 reads SQIVND (reference sequence). The length of the CDR3 is 14 residues. The CDR3 here is CASSMPSGYNEQFF.

The CDR3 is CASSAHRVPITGELFF. J is TRBJ2-2 and V is TRBV6-5; TCRdb's D gene call, TRBD1, goes unchecked for lack of DNA. The germline gives CDR1 MNHEY, CDR2 SVGAGI. The CDR3 contains 16 residues.

V and J are TRBV10-3 and TRBJ1-6; TCRdb selects TRBD1, and the lack of DNA leaves this call unchecked. The CDR3 has 15 residues. Germline CDR1 is ENHRY and CDR2 is SYGVKD. The CDR3 here is CATQQGELRNSPLHF.

The genes are TRBV28 and TRBJ2-3. The CDR3 loop spans 13 amino acids. Germline CDR1 MDHEN, CDR2 SYDVKM. The CDR3 spells CASSLVGVDTQYF.

V is TRBV7-6 and J is TRBJ2-7; TCRdb returns TRBD2, unconfirmable since there is no DNA. CDR1 is SGHVS, CDR2 FNYEAQ, per germline. CDR3 size: 12 residues. CDR3 protein: CASSSTEGEQYF.

The chain employs TRBV2 and TRBJ2-7. The length of the CDR3 is 11 residues. Germline V gene lookup returns CDR1 SNHLY and CDR2 FYNNEI. CDR3 region: CASRQAVEQYF.

The J gene is TRBJ2-7, the V gene TRBV7-9; TCRdb's assignment of TRBD2 cannot be checked, as there is no DNA. This CDR3 contains 16 residues. CDR1 and CDR2 (germline): SEHNR, FQNEAQ (reference sequence). The CDR3 spells CASSPTPGLQSYEQYF.